This TCR beta chain emerged from a study of cytomegalovirus exposure and HLA in healthy donors. General study findings and limits: A later analysis reportedly found fewer N-insertions in an Asian-associated ancestry cluster than the approximately 700-donor mean. Rare sequences made up most TCRs, while some public TCRs were found in many donors.

CDR1 is SNHLY and CDR2 is FYNNEI in the germline V gene. The CDR3 is 14 amino acids. With V trimmed by 7 bases and J by 5 bases, 7 bases remained unmatched. Use of 60 Vbeta and 13 Jbeta primers characterized the PCR. Using immunoSEQ multiplex PCR, the repertoire was profiled, and TCRdb retains in-frame clones only, with some absent. The data show about 89,000 clones, around two thirds seen once. This clone was found a few times. As yet, its antigen is unknown. Sequences were obtained from PBMCs. The chain combines TRBV2 with TRBJ2-2; 7 nucleotides match TRBD2. The origin of this receptor is a male donor in good health and CMV-seronegative. The CDR3 here is CASKRDGKTGELFF. CDR3 sequence (DNA): TGTGCCAGCAAGCGGGACGGAAAAACCGGGGAGCTGTTTTTT.